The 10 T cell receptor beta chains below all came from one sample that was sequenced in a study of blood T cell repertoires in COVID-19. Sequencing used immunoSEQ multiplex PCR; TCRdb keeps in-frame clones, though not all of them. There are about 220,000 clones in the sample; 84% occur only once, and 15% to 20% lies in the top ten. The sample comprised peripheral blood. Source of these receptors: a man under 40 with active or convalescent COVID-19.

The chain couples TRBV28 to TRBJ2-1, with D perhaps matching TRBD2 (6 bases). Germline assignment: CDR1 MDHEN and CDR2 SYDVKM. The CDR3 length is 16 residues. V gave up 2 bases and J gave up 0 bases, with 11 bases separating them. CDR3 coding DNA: TGTGCCAGCAGTTTACGGCGGGATAGCTCCTACAATGAGCAGTTCTTC. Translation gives CASSLRRDSSYNEQFF.

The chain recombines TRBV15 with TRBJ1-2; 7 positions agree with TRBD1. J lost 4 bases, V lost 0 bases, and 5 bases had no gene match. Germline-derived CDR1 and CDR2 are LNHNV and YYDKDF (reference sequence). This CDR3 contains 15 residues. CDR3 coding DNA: TGTGCCACCAGCAGAGATCCCGGGACAGTCTATGGCTACACCTTC. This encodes CATSRDPGTVYGYTF.

The CDR3 loop is CASTGTGGDQPQHF. In DNA, the CDR3 is TGTGCCAGCACGGGGACAGGGGGGGATCAGCCCCAGCATTTT. This sequence joins TRBV2 and TRBJ1-5; 11 positions agree with TRBD1. J was trimmed by 5 bases and V by 7 bases; bases with no gene match: 4. The CDR3 is made up of 14 amino acids. CDR1 is SNHLY and CDR2 is FYNNEI in the germline V gene.

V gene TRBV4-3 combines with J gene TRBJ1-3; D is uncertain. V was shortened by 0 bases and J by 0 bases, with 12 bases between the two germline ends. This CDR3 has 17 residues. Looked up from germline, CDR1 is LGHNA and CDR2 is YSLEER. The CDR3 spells CASSQDFTASSGNTIYF. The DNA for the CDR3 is TGCGCCAGCAGCCAAGATTTTACAGCAAGCTCTGGAAACACCATATATTTT.

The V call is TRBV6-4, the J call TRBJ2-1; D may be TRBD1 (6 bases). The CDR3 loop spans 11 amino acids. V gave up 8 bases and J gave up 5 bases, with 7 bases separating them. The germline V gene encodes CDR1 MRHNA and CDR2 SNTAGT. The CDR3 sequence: CASGQNNEQFF. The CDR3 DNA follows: TGTGCCAGCGGACAGAACAATGAGCAGTTCTTC.

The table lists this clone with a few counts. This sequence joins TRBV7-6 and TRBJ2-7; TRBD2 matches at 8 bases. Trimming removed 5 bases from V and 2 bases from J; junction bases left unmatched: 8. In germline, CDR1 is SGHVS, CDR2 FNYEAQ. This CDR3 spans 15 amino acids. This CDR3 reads CASSPAPGGPYEQYF. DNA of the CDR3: TGTGCCAGCAGCCCAGCCCCGGGAGGGCCCTACGAGCAGTACTTC. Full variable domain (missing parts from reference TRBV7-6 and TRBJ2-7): GAGVSQSPRYKVTKRGQDVALRCDPISGHVSLYWYRQALGQGPEFLTYFNYEAQQDKSGLPNDRFSAERPEGSISTLTIQRTEQRDSAMYRCASSPAPGGPYEQYFGPGTRLTVT.

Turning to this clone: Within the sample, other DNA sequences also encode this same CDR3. CDR3 DNA: TGTGCCAGCAGCTTCGGGGACTATGGCTACACCTTC. Translating gives CASSFGDYGYTF. This rearrangement joins TRBV7-8 to TRBJ1-2; D is unresolved. The CDR3 extends over 12 amino acids. The germline V gene has CDR1 SGHVS and CDR2 FQNEAQ. Trimming took off 3 bases at V and 3 bases at J, with 5 bases between the two ends.

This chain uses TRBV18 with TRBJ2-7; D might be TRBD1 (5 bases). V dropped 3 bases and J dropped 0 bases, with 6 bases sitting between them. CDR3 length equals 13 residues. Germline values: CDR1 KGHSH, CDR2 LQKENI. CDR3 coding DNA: TGTGCCAGCTCACCGGACATCTCCTACGAGCAGTACTTC. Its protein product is CASSPDISYEQYF.

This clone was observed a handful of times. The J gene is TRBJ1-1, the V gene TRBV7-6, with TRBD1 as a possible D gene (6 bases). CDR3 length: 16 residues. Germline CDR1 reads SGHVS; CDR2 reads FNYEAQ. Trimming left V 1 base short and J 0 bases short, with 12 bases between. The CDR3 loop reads CASSLVSGHLNTEAFF. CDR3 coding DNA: TGTGCCAGCAGCTTAGTCTCGGGACACTTGAACACTGAAGCTTTCTTT.

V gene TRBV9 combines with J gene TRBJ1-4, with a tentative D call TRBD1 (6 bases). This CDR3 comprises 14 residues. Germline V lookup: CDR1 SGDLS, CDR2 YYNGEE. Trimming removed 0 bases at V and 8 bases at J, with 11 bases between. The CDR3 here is CASSVGYREEKLFF. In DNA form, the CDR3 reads TGTGCCAGCAGCGTAGGGTACAGGGAGGAAAAACTGTTTTTT. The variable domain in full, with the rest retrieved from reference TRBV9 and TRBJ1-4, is DSGVTQTPKHLITATGQRVTLRCSPRSGDLSVYWYQQSLDQGLQFLIQYYNGEERAKGNILERFSAQQFPDLHSELNLSSLELGDSALYFCASSVGYREEKLFFGSGTQLSVL.